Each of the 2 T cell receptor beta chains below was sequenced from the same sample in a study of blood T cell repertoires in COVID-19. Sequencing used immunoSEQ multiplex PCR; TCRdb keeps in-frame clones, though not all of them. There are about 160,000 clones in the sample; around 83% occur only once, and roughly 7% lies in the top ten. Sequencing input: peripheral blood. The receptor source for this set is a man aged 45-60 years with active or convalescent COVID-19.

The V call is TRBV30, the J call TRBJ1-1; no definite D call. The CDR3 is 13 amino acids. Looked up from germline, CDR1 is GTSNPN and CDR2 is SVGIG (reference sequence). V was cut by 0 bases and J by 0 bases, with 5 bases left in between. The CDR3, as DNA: TGTGCCTGGAGTGTACAAATGAACACTGAAGCTTTCTTT. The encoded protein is CAWSVQMNTEAFF.

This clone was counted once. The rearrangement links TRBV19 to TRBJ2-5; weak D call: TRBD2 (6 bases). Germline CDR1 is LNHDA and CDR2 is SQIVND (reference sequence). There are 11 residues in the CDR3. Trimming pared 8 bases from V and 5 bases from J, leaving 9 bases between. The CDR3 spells CASGRTETQYF. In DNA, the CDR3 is TGTGCCAGTGGGAGGACGGAGACCCAGTACTTC. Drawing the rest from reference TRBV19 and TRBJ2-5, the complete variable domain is DGGITQSPKYLFRKEGQNVTLSCEQNLNHDAMYWYRQDPGQGLRLIYYSQIVNDFQKGDIAEGYSVSREKKESFPLTVTSAQKNPTAFYLCASGRTETQYFGPGTRLLVL.